The 8 T cell receptor beta chains presented below share a single source sample, sequenced in a study of beta chain features in type 1 diabetes. Overall study findings and caveats: All four CD4+ subsets from Type 1 diabetes patients carried moderately but significantly shorter TCRB CDR3s.

No antigen is known for these receptors. What was sequenced were expressed TCRB transcripts, since all of the isolated RNA had been reverse transcribed. The data were produced by immunoSEQ multiplex PCR, yet TCRdb's version contains in-frame clones alone and is incomplete. The table records 600,000 to 700,000 clones, approximately 13% of them present only once. Sequenced material: naive CD4+ T cells from blood. The receptors derive from a man aged 30 to 39 with type 1 diabetes.

The V gene is TRBV4-1, the J gene TRBJ2-3; 10 bases fit TRBD2. J lost 4 bases, V lost 5 bases, and 6 bases had no gene match. CDR3 length: 15 amino acids. CDR1 is MGHRA and CDR2 is YSYEKL in the germline V gene. CDR3 coding DNA: TGCGCCAGCAGCTACAGCGGGGGGGTGCCAGATACGCAGTATTTT. Its protein product is CASSYSGGVPDTQYF.

This clone was seen a handful of times. The chain joins TRBV6-5 to TRBJ2-6; D not certain. V lost 5 bases, J lost 2 bases, and 7 bases lay in between. The CDR3 sequence is 14 residues long. Germline lookup yields CDR1 MNHEY and CDR2 SVGAGI. In DNA, the CDR3 is TGTGCCAGCAGTCGAGTTGCTGGGGCCAACGTCCTGACTTTC. This sequence encodes CASSRVAGANVLTF.

V gene TRBV4-3 combines with J gene TRBJ2-7; TRBD2 aligns across 8 bases. This CDR3 spans 15 amino acids. V gave up 3 bases and J gave up 2 bases; unmatched junction bases: 6. Germline V lookup: CDR1 LGHNA, CDR2 YSLEER. This CDR3 is CASSQGAAGAYEQYF. The CDR3 DNA is TGCGCCAGCAGCCAGGGGGCAGCGGGGGCCTACGAGCAGTACTTC.

About this clone: The same CDR3 arises from other DNA sequences in this sample as well. The chain couples TRBV19 to TRBJ2-1, with unresolved D. The V gene lost 3 bases and the J gene lost 3 bases, with 6 bases spanning the gap. From germline, CDR1 is LNHDA and CDR2 SQIVND (reference sequence). CDR3 size: 13 residues. CDR3 DNA sequence: TGTGCCAGTAGTATCGGCCTCTACAATGAGCAGTTCTTC. As protein: CASSIGLYNEQFF.

The chain uses TRBV6-5 and TRBJ2-3; D not resolved. Germline CDR1 and CDR2: MNHEY and SVGAGI. There are 13 residues in the CDR3. The V end lost 1 base, the J end lost 3 bases, and 5 bases lay between the germline ends. The CDR3 here is CASSYLRTDTQYF. The CDR3, as DNA: TGTGCCAGCAGTTACTTGAGAACAGATACGCAGTATTTT.

This clone was seen more than once but under ten times. The chain couples TRBV6-5 to TRBJ1-2; no clear D. There are 14 residues in the CDR3. V gave up 0 bases and J gave up 2 bases, with 7 bases separating them. Germline V CDR1 and CDR2: MNHEY, SVGAGI. CDR3 sequence (DNA): TGTGCCAGCAGTTACTCGCCAGAAAACTATGGCTACACCTTC. Its protein is CASSYSPENYGYTF.

V and J are TRBV4-3 and TRBJ1-2; D gene uncertain. V was pared by 4 bases and J by 7 bases, with 19 bases between. Germline CDR1 reads LGHNA; CDR2 reads YSLEER. CDR3 length equals 15 residues. The CDR3 DNA reads TGCGCCAGCAGCCGGTCGACAACCGCCGTCGGTGGCTACACCTTC. Amino acid sequence: CASSRSTTAVGGYTF.

This clone was found a few times. The V and J genes are TRBV27 and TRBJ2-5, with D possibly being TRBD1 or TRBD2 (6 bases each). This CDR3 has 13 residues. The germline V and J ends were trimmed by 6 bases and 11 bases, with 19 bases remaining between them. Germline V gene lookup returns CDR1 MNHEY and CDR2 SMNVEV (reference sequence). This chain's CDR3 is CASSAGRGGEQYF. DNA of the CDR3: TGTGCCAGCAGCGCCGGCAGGGGAGGAGAGCAGTACTTC.